Listed below are T cell receptor beta chains from one sample, sequenced in a study of T cell responses to AZD1222 COVID-19 vaccine. Sequencing was performed with immunoSEQ multiplex PCR; in TCRdb, only in-frame clones are kept and a portion is missing. The repertoire has approximately 100,000 clones, 92% of them found once; the top ten carry 0.95% to 1.5%. The sequencing here drew on peripheral blood, taken on day 0 of AZD1222 vaccination. The receptors derive from an adult in good health. The CDR3 runs from the conserved cysteine through the conserved F or W. D genes are given only for firm matches. Where a row states a size, it is once, few, many or the class of an expanded clone; other rows omit it.

D gene: TRBD1; V gene: TRBV29-1; clone size: once; J gene: TRBJ2-7; CDR3 protein: CSAGQPPYEQYF; CDR3 DNA: TGCAGCGCGGGACAGCCTCCCTACGAGCAGTACTTC
D gene: NA; V gene: TRBV3-1/TRBV3-2; clone size: NA; J gene: TRBJ1-4; CDR3 protein: CASSQGDAEKLFF; CDR3 DNA: TGTGCCAGCAGCCAAGGTGACGCTGAAAAACTGTTTTTT
D gene: NA; V gene: TRBV7-2; clone size: NA; J gene: TRBJ2-1; CDR3 protein: CASSSASYNEQFF; CDR3 DNA: TGTGCCAGCAGCTCTGCCTCCTACAATGAGCAGTTCTTC
D gene: NA; V gene: TRBV28; clone size: NA; J gene: TRBJ1-4; CDR3 protein: CASSQPDSSNEKLFF; CDR3 DNA: TGTGCCAGCAGTCAACCGGATTCCTCTAATGAAAAACTGTTTTTT
D gene: NA; V gene: TRBV19; clone size: NA; J gene: TRBJ1-4; CDR3 protein: CASNGVEGYEKLFF; CDR3 DNA: TGTGCCAGTAACGGGGTGGAAGGTTATGAAAAACTGTTTTTT
D gene: NA; V gene: TRBV14; clone size: NA; J gene: TRBJ2-7; CDR3 protein: CASSQWRVPYEQYF; CDR3 DNA: TGTGCCAGCAGCCAATGGAGGGTACCCTACGAGCAGTACTTC
D gene: TRBD1; V gene: TRBV9; clone size: once; J gene: TRBJ2-2; CDR3 protein: CASSPRQGTTGELFF; CDR3 DNA: TGTGCCAGCAGCCCCCGACAGGGCACCACCGGGGAGCTGTTTTTT
D gene: NA; V gene: TRBV19; clone size: NA; J gene: TRBJ2-2; CDR3 protein: CASSVSGVLTGELFF; CDR3 DNA: TGTGCCAGTAGCGTCTCAGGGGTATTGACCGGGGAGCTGTTTTTT
D gene: TRBD1; V gene: TRBV9; clone size: NA; J gene: TRBJ1-1; CDR3 protein: CASSLRGSTEAFF; CDR3 DNA: TGTGCCAGCAGCCTCAGGGGGAGCACTGAAGCTTTCTTT
D gene: TRBD2; V gene: TRBV7-9; clone size: NA; J gene: TRBJ2-5; CDR3 protein: CASSANLREQETQYF; CDR3 DNA: TGTGCCAGCAGCGCGAATTTGCGGGAGCAAGAGACCCAGTACTTC
D gene: NA; V gene: TRBV7-2; clone size: NA; J gene: TRBJ1-2; CDR3 protein: CASSFAGLYGYTF; CDR3 DNA: TGTGCCAGCAGCTTCGCGGGGCTCTATGGCTACACCTTC